The rows below give T cell receptor beta chains drawn from one sample of a study of shared clonotypes between healthy human individuals. Generated by immunoSEQ multiplex PCR, the TCRdb table keeps only in-frame clones and is missing some. The sample yields about 700,000 clones, about 90% seen once. Specimen: naive CD8+ T cells sorted from blood. The receptors here all came from a man aged 30 to 45 in good health. Each CDR3 is given with its conserved first and last residue. The D gene is left open where the match is weak. Expanded clones are given a class, and other clones once, few, many or no size at all.

>TRBJ1-1|TRBV7-9|TRBD1|few
CASSLWGQLGTNTEAFF
TGTGCCAGCAGCTTATGGGGACAGCTAGGGACCAACACTGAAGCTTTCTTT
>TRBJ2-7|TRBV5-1|-|-
CASRTAGVTYEQYF
TGCGCCAGCAGAACTGCAGGGGTTACCTACGAGCAGTACTTC
>TRBJ2-2|TRBV27|TRBD1|-
CASSAYLGTGPGELFF
TGTGCCAGCAGTGCCTACCTGGGGACAGGGCCCGGGGAGCTGTTTTTT
>TRBJ2-3|TRBV9|TRBD2|-
CASSVKAGGPPDTQYF
TGTGCCAGCAGCGTCAAAGCGGGAGGCCCCCCAGATACGCAGTATTTT
>TRBJ2-7|TRBV4-1|-|once
CASSLLNQGSYEQYF
TGCGCCAGCAGCTTACTAAACCAAGGGTCCTACGAGCAGTACTTC
>TRBJ2-7|TRBV29-1|-|-
CSVEEGRYEQYF
TGCAGCGTTGAAGAGGGGAGGTACGAGCAGTACTTC
>TRBJ2-3|TRBV5-4|-|-
CASSSGRQGRTDTQYF
TGTGCCAGCAGCTCCGGGCGGCAGGGTCGCACAGATACGCAGTATTTT
>TRBJ2-3|TRBV14|-|-
CASSQASHADTQYF
TGTGCCAGCAGCCAAGCCAGCCACGCAGATACGCAGTATTTT
>TRBJ2-3|TRBV23-1|-|-
CASSHRIGPTATDTQYF
TGCGCCAGCAGTCATCGAATCGGGCCGACCGCCACAGATACGCAGTATTTT
>TRBJ2-1|TRBV5-3|TRBD1|once
CARSSLGTGGYNEQFF
TGTGCCAGAAGCTCACTTGGGACAGGGGGTTACAATGAGCAGTTCTTC
>TRBJ2-3|TRBV4-1|-|-
CASSQVGSIKFTDTQYF
TGCGCCAGCAGCCAAGTCGGCAGCATTAAATTCACAGATACGCAGTATTTT
>TRBJ2-3|TRBV19|-|-
CASSHPGQLSTDTQYF
TGTGCCAGTAGTCATCCCGGACAGCTTAGCACAGATACGCAGTATTTT
>TRBJ1-1|TRBV25-1|-|-
CASSESVIGLTMNTEAFF
TGTGCCAGCAGTGAATCGGTGATTGGGCTAACCATGAACACTGAAGCTTTCTTT
>TRBJ1-1|TRBV30|-|once
CAWTETSAFTEAFF
TGTGCCTGGACCGAGACATCGGCTTTCACTGAAGCTTTCTTT
>TRBJ2-3|TRBV27|-|-
CASRLLRWDTQYF
TGTGCCAGCCGCCTCTTACGGTGGGATACGCAGTATTTT
>TRBJ2-3|TRBV2|-|-
CASRSSTGVGTDTQYF
TGTGCCAGCAGGAGTAGTACGGGGGTGGGTACAGATACGCAGTATTTT
>TRBJ2-3|TRBV7-9|-|-
CASSFPDSIDTQYF
TGTGCCAGCAGCTTTCCCGACTCCATTGATACGCAGTATTTT
>TRBJ2-7|TRBV5-4|-|-
CASSDRDGYEQYF
TGTGCCAGCAGCGATAGGGACGGATACGAGCAGTACTTC
>TRBJ2-7|TRBV30|-|-
CAWSVGRASYEQYF
TGTGCCTGGAGTGTAGGGCGGGCCTCCTACGAGCAGTACTTC
>TRBJ2-7|TRBV27|TRBD2|-
CASSFPGGKEQYF
TGTGCCAGCAGTTTTCCCGGGGGGAAGGAACAGTACTTC
>TRBJ2-3|TRBV5-3|-|-
CARSLEQTTDTQYF
TGTGCCAGAAGCTTGGAACAGACCACAGATACGCAGTATTTT
>TRBJ2-4|TRBV7-9|-|few
CASSFGQLLYF
TGTGCCAGCAGCTTCGGACAGCTTCTTTACTTC
>TRBJ2-7|TRBV7-2|-|-
CASSLVSGPYEQYF
TGTGCCAGCAGCTTAGTGTCAGGCCCCTACGAGCAGTACTTC
>TRBJ2-7|TRBV27|TRBD1|-
CASSSHGQGAYEQYF
TGTGCCAGCAGCTCCCATGGACAGGGGGCCTACGAGCAGTACTTC
>TRBJ1-3|TRBV21-1|-|-
CATTRDNRVDSGNTIYF
TGTGCCACCACACGCGATAACAGGGTAGACTCTGGAAACACCATATATTTT
>TRBJ2-7|TRBV7-6|-|-
CASSFRAGATYEQYF
TGTGCCAGCAGCTTCCGCGCGGGGGCTACCTACGAGCAGTACTTC
>TRBJ2-3|TRBV5-1|-|-
CASSASQGPSTDTQYF
TGCGCCAGCAGCGCGTCACAGGGCCCGAGCACAGATACGCAGTATTTT
>TRBJ1-5|TRBV7-2|-|-
CASSLNQGQPQHF
TGTGCCAGCAGCCTTAACCAGGGACAGCCCCAGCATTTT
>TRBJ2-1|TRBV7-8|-|-
CASRTLRGPSHNEQFF
TGTGCCAGCAGAACCCTCCGAGGCCCCTCACACAATGAGCAGTTCTTC
>TRBJ1-4|TRBV27|TRBD1|-
CASSSGGQGIEKLFF
TGTGCCAGCAGTTCTGGGGGACAGGGGATTGAAAAACTGTTTTTT
>TRBJ1-1|TRBV6-6|TRBD1|-
CASSLQGAATEAFF
TGTGCCAGCAGTTTACAGGGGGCGGCTACTGAAGCTTTCTTT
>TRBJ2-1|TRBV25-1|TRBD2|-
CASSEGTSGAHEQFF
TGTGCCAGCAGTGAGGGGACTAGCGGGGCCCATGAGCAGTTCTTC
>TRBJ1-1|TRBV27|-|-
CASSLLGGTEAFF
TGTGCCAGCAGTTTATTGGGGGGCACTGAAGCTTTCTTT
>TRBJ2-5|TRBV5-8|-|-
CASTRGTQETQYF
TGTGCCAGCACCCGGGGGACCCAAGAGACCCAGTACTTC
>TRBJ2-3|TRBV27|TRBD2|-
CASKAGTISTDTQYF
TGTGCCAGCAAAGCGGGGACTATCAGCACAGATACGCAGTATTTT
>TRBJ1-3|TRBV7-8|-|-
CASSPSSGSSGNTIYF
TGTGCCAGCAGCCCGTCATCAGGGTCCTCTGGAAACACCATATATTTT
>TRBJ2-7|TRBV14|TRBD2|-
CASSPSGRWGEQYF
TGTGCCAGCAGCCCTAGCGGGAGATGGGGCGAGCAGTACTTC
>TRBJ2-7|TRBV28|-|-
CASRPLGGRYEQYF
TGTGCCAGCAGGCCGCTGGGCGGGCGCTACGAGCAGTACTTC
>TRBJ1-1|TRBV7-9|-|-
CASSLTDEGTEAFF
TGTGCCAGCAGTCTGACCGACGAAGGCACTGAAGCTTTCTTT
>TRBJ2-2|TRBV7-9|TRBD2|-
CATQPRTSGDLTGELFF
TGTGCCACCCAGCCAAGGACTAGCGGGGACCTCACCGGGGAGCTGTTTTTT
>TRBJ2-3|TRBV10-3|-|-
CAISEGRVGTDTQYF
TGTGCCATCAGTGAAGGGCGGGTGGGGACAGATACGCAGTATTTT
>TRBJ2-2|TRBV29-1|TRBD2|-
CSVRASGRGVSGELFF
TGCAGCGTTCGGGCTAGCGGGAGGGGTGTTAGCGGGGAGCTGTTTTTT
>TRBJ2-3|TRBV9|-|-
CASSVGASTKSTDTQYF
TGTGCCAGCAGCGTAGGGGCCAGCACCAAAAGCACAGATACGCAGTATTTT
>TRBJ2-3|TRBV14|TRBD2|-
CASSQGWDMTGLAEISDTQYF
TGTGCCAGCAGCCAAGGCTGGGACATGACGGGACTAGCGGAGATTTCAGATACGCAGTATTTT
>TRBJ2-3|TRBV5-6|-|-
CASRPPNTDTQYF
TGTGCCAGCAGACCACCTAACACAGATACGCAGTATTTT
>TRBJ2-1|TRBV9|-|-
CASSPVANEQFF
TGTGCCAGCAGCCCGGTGGCCAATGAGCAGTTCTTC
>TRBJ2-5|TRBV5-1|-|-
CASSLRQQETQYF
TGCGCCAGCAGCTTAAGACAGCAAGAGACCCAGTACTTC
>TRBJ1-1|TRBV4-1|-|-
CASSQGLSTEAFF
TGCGCCAGCAGCCAAGGTCTTAGTACCGAAGCTTTCTTT
>TRBJ2-7|TRBV28|-|once
CASSRAGSYEQYF
TGTGCCAGCAGCCGAGCGGGCTCCTACGAGCAGTACTTC
>TRBJ2-1|TRBV9|-|-
CASSVWEGDYNEQFF
TGTGCCAGCAGCGTATGGGAGGGGGACTACAATGAGCAGTTCTTC
>TRBJ1-4|TRBV11-2|TRBD1|once
CASKNRGNYEKLFF
TGTGCCAGCAAAAACAGGGGGAATTATGAAAAACTGTTTTTT
>TRBJ2-7|TRBV4-3|TRBD2|once
CASSQGTSGYYEQYF
TGCGCCAGCAGCCAAGGGACTAGCGGGTACTACGAGCAGTACTTC
>TRBJ2-1|TRBV4-1|TRBD1|-
CASSQAEGASNEQFF
TGCGCCAGCAGCCAAGCCGAGGGGGCGAGCAATGAGCAGTTCTTC
>TRBJ2-1|TRBV2|-|-
CASSPGYNEQFF
TGTGCCAGCAGCCCAGGGTACAATGAGCAGTTCTTC
>TRBJ2-1|TRBV29-1|TRBD2|-
CSVEGLAGLLSPSSYNEQFF
TGCAGCGTTGAAGGACTAGCGGGACTACTTTCCCCGAGCTCCTACAATGAGCAGTTCTTC